This paragraph covers one T cell receptor beta chain sequence. These data originate in a study of CD8+ T cells in alopecia areata. Specified treatment: oral pan-JAK inhibitor, 5-10 mg twice daily. Sequencing used cDNA as its template, made by extracting RNA and reverse transcribing it. Sequencing used immunoSEQ multiplex PCR; TCRdb keeps in-frame clones, though not all of them. The sample records approximately 220,000 clones, more than 30% being singletons. Trimming took 0 bases from V and 3 from J, leaving 11 bases between them. CDR3 length: 15 residues. CDR1 is SGHNT and CDR2 is YENEEA in the germline V gene.

The rearrangement uses TRBV11-3 and TRBJ2-5; D may match TRBD1 or TRBD2 (5 bases each). The receptor was derived from a human donor with alopecia areata. This sample comprised CD4+ T cells sorted from blood, obtained at roughly week 30, from a patient treated with tofacitinib. CDR3 DNA sequence: TGTGCCAGCAGCTTAGACGGGACCAGGGAAGAGACCCAGTACTTC. Protein product: CASSLDGTREETQYF.